These 20 T cell receptor beta chains share one sample of origin, sequenced in a study of cytomegalovirus exposure and HLA in healthy donors. The PCR employed 60 Vbeta primers together with 13 Jbeta primers. The assay was immunoSEQ multiplex PCR, and TCRdb's table has in-frame clones only and misses some. The sample yields over 120,000 clones, 75% to 90% seen once. Sequencing used PBMCs. The receptors here all came from a man between 40 and 49 years old in good health and CMV-seronegative.

The chain uses TRBV19 and TRBJ2-5, with TRBD1 matching over 9 bases. The closer fit of TRBJ2-7 to the DNA end suggests the J call may be wrong. The CDR3 contains 16 residues. In germline, CDR1 is LNHDA, CDR2 SQIVND (reference sequence). CDR3 loop: CASSPRTGALVSEQYF. The CDR3 DNA is TGTGCCAGTAGCCCGCGGACAGGGGCTCTAGTGAGCGAGCAGTACTTC.

The rearrangement joins TRBV6-5 to TRBJ2-2, with 9 positions matching TRBD1. Germline CDR1 MNHEY, CDR2 SVGAGI. V shed 3 bases, J shed 6 bases, and the junction held 5 bases outside the gene matches. This CDR3 contains 15 residues. CDR3 DNA: TGTGCCAGCAGTTATAGGACAGGGGTTCCCGGGGAGCTGTTTTTT. Translated, it gives CASSYRTGVPGELFF.

Points on this clone: A read error may produce the germline difference seen at one junction end. The chain combines TRBV12-5 with TRBJ2-1; 7 positions agree with TRBD2. The germline CDR1 and CDR2 sequences are LGHNT and FRNRAP. This CDR3 has 17 residues. CDR3 loop: CASGLVPSGRYYNEQLF. In DNA form, the CDR3 reads TGTGCTAGTGGTTTGGTACCTAGCGGTAGATACTACAATGAGCAGCTCTTC.

This chain links TRBV15 with TRBJ1-2; 8 positions agree with TRBD1. The germline gives CDR1 LNHNV, CDR2 YYDKDF (reference sequence). Losses at the gene ends were 4 bases for V and 8 bases for J; bases not matched to a gene: 9. This CDR3 contains 14 residues. CDR3 amino acids: CATSTDRGVGGYTF. DNA of the CDR3: TGTGCCACCAGCACCGACAGGGGAGTAGGGGGCTACACCTTC.

V gene TRBV25-1 combines with J gene TRBJ2-5; TRBD2 might be the D (6 bases). V gave up 2 bases and J gave up 2 bases, with 12 bases separating them. From germline, CDR1 is MGHDK and CDR2 SYGVNS. The CDR3 has 15 residues. The CDR3 bases are TGTGCCAGCAGTGAAGAGCGGGCCCTACAAGAGACCCAGTACTTC. It yields the protein CASSEERALQETQYF.

This clone was counted a single time. This chain connects TRBV7-9 to TRBJ1-6; perhaps TRBD1 as D (6 bases). Germline lookup yields CDR1 SEHNR and CDR2 FQNEAQ (reference sequence). Trimming cost V 6 bases and J 8 bases, with 20 bases left between them. CDR3 length: 16 residues. DNA for the CDR3: TGTGCCAGCAGGGAAAGCACAGGGATCCCGGATTCACCCCTCCACTTT. Translating it yields CASRESTGIPDSPLHF.

V is TRBV9 and J is TRBJ2-7; no definite D call. V was shortened by 0 bases and J by 2 bases, with 6 bases between the two germline ends. This CDR3 comprises 13 residues. Germline-derived CDR1 and CDR2 are SGDLS and YYNGEE. The CDR3 protein is CASSVDSTYEQYF. The CDR3 coding sequence is TGTGCCAGCAGCGTAGACAGCACCTACGAGCAGTACTTC.

This clone has more than one count but fewer than ten. The chain recombines TRBV6-5 with TRBJ1-5; tentatively, D is TRBD1 (5 bases). This CDR3 spans 14 amino acids. Germline V CDR1 and CDR2: MNHEY, SVGAGI. The ends were cut back, 1 base at V and 4 bases at J, with 8 bases in the middle. CDR3 loop: CASSYFRDNQPQHF. CDR3 DNA sequence: TGTGCCAGCAGTTACTTCAGGGATAATCAGCCCCAGCATTTT.

The chain links TRBV30 to TRBJ2-3; no definite D call. Trimming removed 3 bases at V and 2 bases at J, with 12 bases between. Germline V CDR1 and CDR2: GTSNPN, SVGIG (reference sequence). The CDR3 spans 14 residues. In DNA, the CDR3 is TGTGCCTGGAGGAGGCGCGGAAACACAGATACGCAGTATTTT. Its protein product is CAWRRRGNTDTQYF.

The rearrangement links TRBV5-6 to TRBJ2-2; a weak D match, TRBD2 (5 bases). There are 15 residues in the CDR3. Germline CDR1 is SGHDT and CDR2 is YYEEEE. The V and J ends lost 2 bases and 4 bases respectively, with 12 bases between them. CDR3 nucleotides: TGTGCCAGCAGCTTCCGAGGGTCCGGCACCGGGGAGCTGTTTTTT. This gives the protein CASSFRGSGTGELFF.

The CDR3 DNA reads as TGTGCCAGCAGTGTGGACAGGGAAGGTTTGGGTGGCTACACCTTC. Translation: CASSVDREGLGGYTF. The rearrangement uses TRBV6-5 and TRBJ1-2, with 8 bases matching TRBD1. The CDR3 is 15 amino acids. J gave up 7 bases and V 5 bases, and 12 bases lay outside the gene matches. The V gene's germline CDR1 is MNHEY and CDR2 SVGAGI.

In its sample, this clone was seen a few times. The chain couples TRBV5-1 to TRBJ2-3, with TRBD1 matching 9 bases. Germline values: CDR1 SGHRS, CDR2 YFSETQ. The CDR3 totals 17 residues. Trimming removed 0 bases from V and 0 bases from J; junction bases left unmatched: 5. The CDR3 region has the DNA TGCGCCAGCAGCTTGGATGGGACAGGGACAAGCACAGATACGCAGTATTTT. Its translation is CASSLDGTGTSTDTQYF. The full variable domain, in which reference TRBV5-1 and TRBJ2-3 provide the parts outside the CDR3, is KAGVTQTPRYLIKTRGQQVTLSCSPISGHRSVSWYQQTPGQGLQFLFEYFSETQRNKGNFPGRFSGRQFSNSRSEMNVSTLELGDSALYLCASSLDGTGTSTDTQYFGPGTRLTVL.

The V gene is TRBV30, the J gene TRBJ1-2, with 7 bases matching TRBD1. The junction had 17 bases not matched to a gene; V was cut back by 5 bases and J by 11 bases. This CDR3 region has 14 residues. CDR1 and CDR2 (germline): GTSNPN, SVGIG (reference sequence). The CDR3 is CAWGGPGQMRGYTF. The CDR3 DNA is TGTGCCTGGGGGGGTCCGGGACAGATGAGAGGGTACACCTTC.

The V and J genes are TRBV2 and TRBJ1-5; 7 bases line up with TRBD1. The germline gives CDR1 SNHLY, CDR2 FYNNEI. The V segment lost 2 bases and the J segment 2 bases; nucleotides outside the gene matches: 6. The CDR3 covers 16 residues. The CDR3 region is CASSERAGGGNQPQHF. The CDR3 DNA is TGTGCCAGCAGTGAAAGGGCAGGGGGAGGCAATCAGCCCCAGCATTTT. Full variable domain (rest looked up from reference TRBV2 and TRBJ1-5): EPEVTQTPSHQVTQMGQEVILRCVPISNHLYFYWYRQILGQKVEFLVSFYNNEISEKSEIFDDQFSVERPDGSNFTLKIRSTKLEDSAMYFCASSERAGGGNQPQHFGDGTRLSIL.

The rearrangement uses TRBV28 and TRBJ2-7; TRBD1 is a possible D gene (5 bases). Germline V gives CDR1 MDHEN, CDR2 SYDVKM. This CDR3 comprises 12 residues. The V and J ends lost 9 bases and 2 bases respectively, with 11 bases between them. As DNA, the CDR3 is TGTGCCAGTAGACAGCGCCCCTACGAGCAGTACTTC. It codes for CASRQRPYEQYF.

The rearrangement joins TRBV4-1 to TRBJ1-1; perhaps TRBD1 as D (6 bases). This CDR3 is 14 amino acids long. The V and J ends lost 6 bases and 1 base respectively, with 12 bases between them. Per the germline V gene, CDR1 is MGHRA and CDR2 is YSYEKL. CDR3: CASRGTLKNTEAFF. The CDR3 nucleotides are TGCGCCAGCAGAGGGACACTTAAGAACACTGAAGCTTTCTTT.

This clone was seen once. The DNA of the CDR3 is TGTGCCAGCAGACTGACAGGTCCCTACGAGCAGTACTTC. This translates into CASRLTGPYEQYF. The J gene is TRBJ2-7, the V gene TRBV28; D is perhaps TRBD1 (6 bases). The CDR3 contains 13 residues. CDR1 and CDR2 from the germline V gene are MDHEN and SYDVKM. V dropped 6 bases and J dropped 2 bases, with 11 bases sitting between them.

The chain has TRBV9 and TRBJ2-7; possible D gene TRBD1, 5 bases. This CDR3 has 15 amino acids. Germline V gene sequence: CDR1 SGDLS, CDR2 YYNGEE. V dropped 4 bases and J dropped 1 base, with 15 bases sitting between them. Here the CDR3 reads CASSPDMRISYEQYF. CDR3 in DNA: TGTGCCAGCAGCCCGGACATGCGGATATCCTACGAGCAGTACTTC.

The chain joins TRBV6-5 to TRBJ1-2; D ambiguous. The CDR3 runs to 13 residues. The V gene lost 2 bases and the J gene lost 6 bases, with 10 bases spanning the gap. CDR1 and CDR2 (germline): MNHEY, SVGAGI. The CDR3 is CASSYERNDGYTF. CDR3 nucleotide sequence: TGTGCCAGCAGTTACGAGCGGAACGATGGCTACACCTTC.

The chain uses TRBV7-2 and TRBJ2-1, with 7 bases matching TRBD1. From germline, CDR1 is SGHTA and CDR2 FQGNSA. The CDR3 is 14 residues long. With V trimmed by 4 bases and J by 6 bases, 6 bases remained unmatched. The DNA of the CDR3 is TGTGCCAGCAGCTGGGACAGAAACCGCAATGAGCAGTTCTTC. Encoded protein: CASSWDRNRNEQFF.